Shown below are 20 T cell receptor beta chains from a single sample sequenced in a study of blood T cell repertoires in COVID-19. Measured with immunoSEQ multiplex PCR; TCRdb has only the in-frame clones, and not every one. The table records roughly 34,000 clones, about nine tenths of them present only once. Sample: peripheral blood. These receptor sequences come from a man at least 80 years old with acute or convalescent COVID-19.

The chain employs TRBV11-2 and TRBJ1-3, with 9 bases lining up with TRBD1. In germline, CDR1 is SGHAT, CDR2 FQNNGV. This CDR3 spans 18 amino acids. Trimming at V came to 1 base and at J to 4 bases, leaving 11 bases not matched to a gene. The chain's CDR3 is CASSLALRGTGTGNTIYF. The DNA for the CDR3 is TGTGCCAGCAGCTTAGCTCTGAGGGGGACAGGGACAGGAAACACCATATATTTT.

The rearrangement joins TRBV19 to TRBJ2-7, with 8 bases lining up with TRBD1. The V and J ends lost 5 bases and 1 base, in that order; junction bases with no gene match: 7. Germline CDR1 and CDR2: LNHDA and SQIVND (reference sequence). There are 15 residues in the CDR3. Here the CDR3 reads CASSQGTGMSYEQYF. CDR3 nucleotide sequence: TGTGCCAGTAGTCAAGGGACAGGCATGTCCTACGAGCAGTACTTC.

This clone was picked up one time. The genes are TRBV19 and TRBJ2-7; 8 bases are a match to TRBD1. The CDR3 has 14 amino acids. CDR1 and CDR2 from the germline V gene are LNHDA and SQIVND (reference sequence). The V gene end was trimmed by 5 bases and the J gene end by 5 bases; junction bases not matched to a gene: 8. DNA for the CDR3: TGTGCCAGTAGTCTCTGGACAGGGAACCACGAGCAGTACTTC. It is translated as CASSLWTGNHEQYF.

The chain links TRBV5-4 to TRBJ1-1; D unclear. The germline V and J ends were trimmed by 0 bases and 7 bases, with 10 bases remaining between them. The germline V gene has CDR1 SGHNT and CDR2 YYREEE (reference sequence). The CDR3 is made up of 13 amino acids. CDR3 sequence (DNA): TGTGCCAGCAGCTTGGAAACCTACAGTGAAGCTTTCTTT. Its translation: CASSLETYSEAFF.

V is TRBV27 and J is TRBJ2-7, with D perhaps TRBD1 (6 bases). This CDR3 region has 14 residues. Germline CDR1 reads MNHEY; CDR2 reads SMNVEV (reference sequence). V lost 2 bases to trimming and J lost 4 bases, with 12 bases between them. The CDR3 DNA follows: TGTGCCAGCAGTTTAAACAGGGTCGAATACGAGCAGTACTTC. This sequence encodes CASSLNRVEYEQYF.

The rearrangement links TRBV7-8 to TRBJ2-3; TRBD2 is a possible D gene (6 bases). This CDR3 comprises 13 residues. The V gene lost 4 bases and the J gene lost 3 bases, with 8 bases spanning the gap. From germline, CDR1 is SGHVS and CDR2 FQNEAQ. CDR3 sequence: CASSSGGTDTQYF. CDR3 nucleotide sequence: TGTGCCAGCAGCTCCGGGGGTACAGATACGCAGTATTTT. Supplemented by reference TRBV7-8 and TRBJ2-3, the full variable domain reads GAGVSQSPRYKVAKRGQDVALRCDPISGHVSLFWYQQALGQGPEFLTYFQNEAQLDKSGLPSDRFFAERPEGSVSTLKIQRTQQEDSAVYLCASSSGGTDTQYFGPGTRLTVL.

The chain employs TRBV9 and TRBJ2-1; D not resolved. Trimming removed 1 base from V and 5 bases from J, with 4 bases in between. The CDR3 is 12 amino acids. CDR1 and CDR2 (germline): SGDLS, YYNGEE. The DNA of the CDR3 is TGTGCCAGCAGCGTACCAAACAATGAGCAGTTCTTC. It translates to CASSVPNNEQFF. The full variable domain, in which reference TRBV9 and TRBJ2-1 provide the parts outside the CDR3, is DSGVTQTPKHLITATGQRVTLRCSPRSGDLSVYWYQQSLDQGLQFLIQYYNGEERAKGNILERFSAQQFPDLHSELNLSSLELGDSALYFCASSVPNNEQFFGPGTRLTVL.

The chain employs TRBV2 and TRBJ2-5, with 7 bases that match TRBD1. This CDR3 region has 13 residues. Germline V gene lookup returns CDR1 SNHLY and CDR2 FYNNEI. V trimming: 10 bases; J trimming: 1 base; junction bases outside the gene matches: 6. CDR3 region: CATSGQVQETQYF. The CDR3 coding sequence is TGTGCCACGTCAGGACAGGTCCAAGAGACCCAGTACTTC.

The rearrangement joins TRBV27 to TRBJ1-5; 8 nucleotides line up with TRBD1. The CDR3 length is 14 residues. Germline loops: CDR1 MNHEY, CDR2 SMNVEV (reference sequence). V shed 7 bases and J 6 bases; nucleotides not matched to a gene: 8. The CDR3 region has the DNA TGTGCCAGCACCGATACAGGGGGAAGTCAGCCCCAGCATTTT. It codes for CASTDTGGSQPQHF.

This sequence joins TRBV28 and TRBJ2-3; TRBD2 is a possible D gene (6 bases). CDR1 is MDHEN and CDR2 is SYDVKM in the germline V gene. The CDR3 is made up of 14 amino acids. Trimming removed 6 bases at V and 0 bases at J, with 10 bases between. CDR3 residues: CASRGGISTDTQYF. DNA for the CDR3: TGTGCCAGCAGGGGGGGTATCAGCACAGATACGCAGTATTTT.

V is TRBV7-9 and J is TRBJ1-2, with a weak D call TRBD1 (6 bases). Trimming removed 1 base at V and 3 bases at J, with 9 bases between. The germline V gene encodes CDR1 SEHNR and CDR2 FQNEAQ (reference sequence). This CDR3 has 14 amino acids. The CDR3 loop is CASSLVQGDYGYTF. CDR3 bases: TGTGCCAGCAGCTTAGTACAGGGAGACTATGGCTACACCTTC.

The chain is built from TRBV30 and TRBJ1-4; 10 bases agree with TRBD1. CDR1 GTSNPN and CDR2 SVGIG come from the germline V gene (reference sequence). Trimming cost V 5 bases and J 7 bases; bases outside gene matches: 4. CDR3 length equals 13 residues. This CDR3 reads CAWGTGVSEKLFF. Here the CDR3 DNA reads TGTGCCTGGGGGACAGGGGTATCTGAAAAACTGTTTTTT.

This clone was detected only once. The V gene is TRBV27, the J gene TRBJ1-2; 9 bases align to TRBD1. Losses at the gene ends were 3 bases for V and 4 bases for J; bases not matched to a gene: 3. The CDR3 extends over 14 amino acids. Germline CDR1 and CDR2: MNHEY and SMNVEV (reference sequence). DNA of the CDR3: TGTGCCAGCAGTTTTGGGACAGGGATCTATGGCTACACCTTC. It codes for CASSFGTGIYGYTF.

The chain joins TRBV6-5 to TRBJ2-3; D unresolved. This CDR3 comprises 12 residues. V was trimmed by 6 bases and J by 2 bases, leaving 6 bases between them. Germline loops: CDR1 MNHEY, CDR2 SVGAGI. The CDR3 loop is CASSEFTDTQYF. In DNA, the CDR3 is TGTGCCAGCAGCGAGTTCACAGATACGCAGTATTTT.

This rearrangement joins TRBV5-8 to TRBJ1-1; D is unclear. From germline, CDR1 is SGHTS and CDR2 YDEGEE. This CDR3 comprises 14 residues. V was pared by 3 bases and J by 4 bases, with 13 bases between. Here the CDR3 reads CASSWRESGTEAFF. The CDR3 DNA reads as TGTGCCAGCAGCTGGAGGGAATCGGGCACTGAAGCTTTCTTT.

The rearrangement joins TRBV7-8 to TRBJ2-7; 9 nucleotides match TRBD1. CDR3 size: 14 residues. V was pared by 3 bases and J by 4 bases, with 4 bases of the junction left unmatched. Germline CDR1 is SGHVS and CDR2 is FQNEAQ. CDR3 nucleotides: TGTGCCAGCAGCTTTGGGACAGGGCTTTACGAGCAGTACTTC. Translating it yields CASSFGTGLYEQYF.

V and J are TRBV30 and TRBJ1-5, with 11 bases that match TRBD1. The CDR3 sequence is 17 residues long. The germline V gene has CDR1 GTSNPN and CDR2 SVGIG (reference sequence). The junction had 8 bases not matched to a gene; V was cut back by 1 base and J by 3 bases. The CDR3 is CAWSEGRTGGTNQPQHF. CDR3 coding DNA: TGTGCCTGGAGTGAAGGGCGGACAGGGGGCACCAATCAGCCCCAGCATTTT. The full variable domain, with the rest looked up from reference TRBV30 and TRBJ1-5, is SQTIHQWPATLVQPVGSPLSLECTVEGTSNPNLYWYRQAAGRGLQLLFYSVGIGQISSEVPQNLSASRPQDRQFILSSKKLLLSDSGFYLCAWSEGRTGGTNQPQHFGDGTRLSIL.

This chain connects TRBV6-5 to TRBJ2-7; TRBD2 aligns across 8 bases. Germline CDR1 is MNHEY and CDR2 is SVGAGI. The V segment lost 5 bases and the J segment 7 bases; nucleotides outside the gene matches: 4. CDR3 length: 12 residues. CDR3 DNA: TGTGCCAGCAGTCCCCGCGGGGGGGAGCAGTACTTC. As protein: CASSPRGGEQYF.

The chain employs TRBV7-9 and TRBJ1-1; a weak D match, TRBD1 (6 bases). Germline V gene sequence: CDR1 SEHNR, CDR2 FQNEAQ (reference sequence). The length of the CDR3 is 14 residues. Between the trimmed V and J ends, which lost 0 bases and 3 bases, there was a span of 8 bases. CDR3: CASSLAGQYTEAFF. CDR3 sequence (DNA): TGTGCCAGCAGCTTAGCCGGACAGTACACTGAAGCTTTCTTT.

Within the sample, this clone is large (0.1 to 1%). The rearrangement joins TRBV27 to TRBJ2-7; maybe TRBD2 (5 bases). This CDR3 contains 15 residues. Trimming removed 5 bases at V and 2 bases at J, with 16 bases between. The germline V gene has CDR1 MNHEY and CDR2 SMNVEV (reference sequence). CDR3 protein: CASSHNPSGTYEQYF. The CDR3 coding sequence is TGTGCCAGCAGTCACAACCCCTCGGGGACCTACGAGCAGTACTTC.